The 21 T cell receptor beta chains below all came from one sample that was sequenced in a study of T cell responses to AZD1222 COVID-19 vaccine. Using immunoSEQ multiplex PCR, the repertoire was profiled, and TCRdb retains in-frame clones only, with some absent. The table has about 140,000 clones, about 90% seen once; the top ten hold 1.5% to 2%. This material consisted of peripheral blood, taken 28 days after the second AZD1222 dose. The origin of the receptors is an adult who received the AZD1222 COVID-19 vaccine.

The chain combines TRBV3-1 (or the pseudogene TRBV3-2) with TRBJ2-6; D perhaps matches TRBD2 (5 bases). CDR1 is LGHDT and CDR2 is YNNKEL in the germline V gene (reference sequence). V lost 2 bases to trimming and J lost 2 bases, with 7 bases between them. The CDR3 has 15 residues. CDR3 region: CASSQLRAGANVLTF. The CDR3 region has the DNA TGTGCCAGCAGCCAACTGAGGGCTGGGGCCAACGTCCTGACTTTC.

V usage is TRBV6-5 and J usage is TRBJ1-4; the D gene is possibly TRBD1 (5 bases). Germline CDR1 is MNHEY and CDR2 is SVGAGI. Trimming removed 6 bases at V and 7 bases at J, with 15 bases between. The CDR3 loop spans 14 amino acids. The chain's CDR3 is CASRPGTRGEKLFF. DNA of the CDR3: TGTGCCAGCAGACCCGGGACGCGGGGTGAAAAACTGTTTTTT.

This clone showed up just once. The CDR3 here is CAISELLGGSTDTQYF. Written as DNA, the CDR3 is TGTGCCATCAGTGAGTTACTAGGGGGCTCCACAGATACGCAGTATTTT. This rearrangement joins TRBV10-3 to TRBJ2-3; 7 bases are a match to TRBD1. Germline-derived CDR1 and CDR2 are ENHRY and SYGVKD. Trimming at V came to 1 base and at J to 2 bases, leaving 6 bases not matched to a gene. The CDR3 has 16 amino acids.

The V gene is TRBV5-8, the J gene TRBJ2-7; no clear D gene. The germline CDR1 and CDR2 sequences are SGHTS and YDEGEE. This CDR3 region has 14 residues. The ends were cut back, 0 bases at V and 3 bases at J, with 10 bases in the middle. CDR3: CASSLVRVGYEQYF. The CDR3 DNA reads TGTGCCAGCAGCTTGGTTAGGGTCGGCTACGAGCAGTACTTC.

V and J are TRBV28 and TRBJ1-5; TRBD1 aligns across 7 bases. Trimming removed 1 base from V and 5 bases from J; junction bases left unmatched: 2. The length of the CDR3 is 14 residues. CDR1 MDHEN and CDR2 SYDVKM come from the germline V gene. CDR3 protein: CASSLSQGHQPQHF. In nucleotides, the CDR3 is TGTGCCAGCAGTTTATCACAGGGGCATCAGCCCCAGCATTTT.

The chain recombines TRBV28 with TRBJ1-4; a possible D gene is TRBD1 (5 bases). The length of the CDR3 is 16 residues. CDR1 is MDHEN and CDR2 is SYDVKM in the germline V gene. Trimming pared 6 bases from V and 7 bases from J, leaving 21 bases between. The CDR3 reads CASRGRDARGREKLFF. The CDR3 bases are TGTGCCAGCAGAGGAAGGGACGCCCGAGGACGTGAAAAACTGTTTTTT.

This clone was detected a few times. Written as DNA, the CDR3 is TGTGCCAGCAGCCAAGATTTCCCCCTTAGGTCGGACGAGCAGTACTTC. This gives the protein CASSQDFPLRSDEQYF. The chain uses TRBV3-1 (or the pseudogene TRBV3-2) and TRBJ2-7; D is unclear. Trimming stripped 0 bases from V and 5 bases from J, with 17 bases between. Germline assignment: CDR1 LGHDT and CDR2 YNNKEL (reference sequence). This CDR3 region has 16 residues.

This clone was detected a few times. The J gene is TRBJ2-5, the V gene TRBV18, with D maybe TRBD1 (6 bases). Germline V gene data show CDR1 as KGHSH and CDR2 as LQKENI. With 3 bases removed from V and 3 bases from J, the gap between germline ends came to 11 bases. This CDR3 is built from 14 residues. CDR3 sequence (DNA): TGTGCCAGCTCACCTGACAGGTCTAAAGAGACCCAGTACTTC. Its translation: CASSPDRSKETQYF.

This chain connects TRBV7-2 to TRBJ1-2; possibly TRBD1 for D (5 bases). Germline-derived CDR1 and CDR2 are SGHTA and FQGNSA. The ends were cut back, 10 bases at V and 7 bases at J, with 19 bases in the middle. The CDR3 loop spans 13 amino acids. In nucleotides, the CDR3 is TGTGCCACCTCGAGGGGTCCGGGTTTTGGCTACACCTTC. It specifies CATSRGPGFGYTF.

The chain employs TRBV6-5 and TRBJ1-5; tentatively, D is TRBD1 (6 bases). The CDR3 totals 14 residues. Germline V gene data show CDR1 as MNHEY and CDR2 as SVGAGI. Between the trimmed V and J ends, which lost 8 bases and 5 bases, there was a span of 16 bases. CDR3 loop: CASAPGQPYQPQHF. The CDR3 DNA reads TGTGCCAGCGCTCCGGGACAACCGTATCAGCCCCAGCATTTT.

The chain has TRBV19 and TRBJ2-1, with 8 bases fitting TRBD2. V shed 3 bases, J shed 4 bases, and the junction held 8 bases outside the gene matches. In germline, CDR1 is LNHDA, CDR2 SQIVND (reference sequence). The CDR3 runs 16 residues. CDR3 in DNA: TGTGCCAGTAGTATTGAGCGGGAGTACGGGTACAATGAGCAGTTCTTC. Protein sequence: CASSIEREYGYNEQFF.

The V and J genes are TRBV30 and TRBJ2-7, with a tentative D call TRBD1 (6 bases). Deletions cut 2 bases from V and 0 bases from J, with 14 bases between. Germline-derived CDR1 and CDR2 are GTSNPN and SVGIG (reference sequence). This CDR3 has 15 amino acids. The CDR3 loop is CAWSLQGLGSYEQYV. DNA for the CDR3: TGTGCCTGGAGTCTACAGGGTTTAGGCTCCTACGAGCAGTACGTC.

The gene calls are TRBV24-1 and TRBJ2-2, with 9 bases lining up with TRBD1. The trim removed 2 bases at V and 6 bases at J, leaving 9 bases unmatched. In germline, CDR1 is KGHDR, CDR2 SFDVKD. CDR3 length: 17 residues. DNA of the CDR3: TGTGCCACCAGTGATTCATCTGGACAGGGGATCTCCGGGGAGCTGTTTTTT. Translating it yields CATSDSSGQGISGELFF.

The rearrangement uses TRBV3-1 (or the pseudogene TRBV3-2) and TRBJ2-7, with 9 bases lining up with TRBD2. CDR1 is LGHDT and CDR2 is YNNKEL in the germline V gene (reference sequence). This CDR3 is 16 amino acids long. With V trimmed by 1 base and J by 3 bases, 7 bases remained unmatched. The CDR3 is CASSQGVLAGLYEQYF. DNA of the CDR3: TGTGCCAGCAGCCAAGGTGTGCTAGCGGGACTCTACGAGCAGTACTTC.

The V and J genes are TRBV5-4 and TRBJ2-3; 8 bases match TRBD2. Germline-derived CDR1 and CDR2 are SGHNT and YYREEE (reference sequence). This CDR3 is built from 15 residues. Losses at the gene ends were 4 bases for V and 4 bases for J; bases not matched to a gene: 8. The CDR3 DNA reads TGTGCCAGCAGCCCGCGGGAGGTCGGGGCAGATACGCAGTATTTT. This codes for CASSPREVGADTQYF.

The chain employs TRBV2 and TRBJ1-1; D remains unclear. Trimming removed 5 bases at V and 1 base at J, with 11 bases between. This CDR3 has 14 amino acids. Germline V lookup: CDR1 SNHLY, CDR2 FYNNEI. The CDR3, as DNA: TGTGCCAGCAGTTCCGCTCTAGGGAACACTGAAGCTTTCTTT. The encoded protein is CASSSALGNTEAFF.

V usage is TRBV19 and J usage is TRBJ1-5; D is unresolved. Between the trimmed V and J ends, which lost 3 bases and 1 base, there was a span of 10 bases. The CDR3 has 15 residues. Germline V gives CDR1 LNHDA, CDR2 SQIVND (reference sequence). CDR3 residues: CASSIGRRSNQPQHF. CDR3 DNA sequence: TGTGCCAGTAGTATTGGTAGGAGAAGCAATCAGCCCCAGCATTTT.

V is TRBV5-8 and J is TRBJ1-3; unclear D gene. CDR3 size: 16 residues. V was shortened by 0 bases and J by 0 bases, with 10 bases between the two germline ends. Germline V CDR1 and CDR2: SGHTS, YDEGEE. The CDR3 DNA sequence: TGTGCCAGCAGCTTGGTGGGCAGCAGCTCTGGAAACACCATATATTTT. As protein: CASSLVGSSSGNTIYF. Supplemented by reference TRBV5-8 and TRBJ1-3, the full variable domain reads EAGVTQSPTHLIKTRGQQATLRCSPISGHTSVYWYQQALGLGLQFLLWYDEGEERNRGNFPPRFSGRQFPNYSSELNVNALELEDSALYLCASSLVGSSSGNTIYFGEGSWLTVV.

The CDR3 DNA follows: TGTGCCAGCAGCGTAGGGCCCTCCGACTCCTACGAGCAGTACGTC. Amino acid sequence: CASSVGPSDSYEQYV. The V and J genes are TRBV9 and TRBJ2-7; unclear D gene. Looked up from germline, CDR1 is SGDLS and CDR2 is YYNGEE. V gave up 0 bases and J gave up 0 bases, with 10 bases separating them. The CDR3 is 15 amino acids.

The rearrangement uses TRBV10-2 and TRBJ1-4; 11 nucleotides align to TRBD1. The CDR3 covers 14 residues. Germline lookup yields CDR1 WSHSY and CDR2 SAAADI. Germline trimming cut 9 bases from V and 7 bases from J; bases unmatched to any gene: 7. The CDR3 region is CASLDRGQGEKLFF. CDR3 DNA sequence: TGCGCCAGTTTGGACAGGGGGCAGGGTGAAAAACTGTTTTTT.

This chain connects TRBV5-8 to TRBJ2-1; 16 bases align to TRBD2. Germline CDR1 SGHTS, CDR2 YDEGEE. This CDR3 is 19 amino acids long. Unmatched junction bases numbered 12, after V lost 2 bases and J lost 7 bases. CDR3 nucleotides: TGTGCCAGCAGCTTACAGGGGATCGGGACTAGCGGGAGGGGGAATGAGCAGTTCTTC. Its translation is CASSLQGIGTSGRGNEQFF.